The source of this T cell receptor beta chain is a study of PD-1 blockade in classical Hodgkin lymphoma. Trimming removed 5 bases from V and 0 bases from J; junction bases left unmatched: 2. This CDR3 spans 14 amino acids. Germline V gives CDR1 MDHEN, CDR2 SYDVKM. Sample time point: cycle 4 day 1 (C4D1), after around six weeks of nivolumab. Relapse after autologous stem cell transplantation occurred in every patient, and brentuximab vedotin exposure varied. The assay was immunoSEQ multiplex PCR, and TCRdb's table has in-frame clones only and misses some. The data hold around 20,000 clones, with approximately 80% observed a single time. This clone was counted a single time.

The origin of this receptor is a human donor with classical Hodgkin lymphoma. The V and J genes are TRBV28 and TRBJ2-7; 9 positions match TRBD2. Specimen: peripheral blood mononuclear cells (PBMCs), collected before the fourth cycle of nivolumab. The CDR3 region is CASSSGGSSYEQYF. CDR3 nucleotide sequence: TGTGCCAGCAGTAGCGGGGGGAGCTCCTACGAGCAGTACTTC.